The 26 T cell receptor beta chains presented below share a single source sample, sequenced in a study of blood T cell repertoires in COVID-19. Generated by immunoSEQ multiplex PCR, the TCRdb table keeps only in-frame clones and is missing some. The sample has 330,000 or so clones; over 75% are singletons. Sequencing was done on a sample of PBMCs or T cells enriched from blood (not recorded which). Receptors originate from a middle-aged man in a cohort exposed to, infected with or recovered from COVID-19 (not recorded which).

V gene TRBV28 combines with J gene TRBJ1-4, with no clear D. CDR1 is MDHEN and CDR2 is SYDVKM in the germline V gene. The CDR3 extends over 16 amino acids. V was trimmed by 7 bases and J by 5 bases, leaving 20 bases between them. CDR3 nucleotides: TGTGCCAGCACCTACCGCCCCGTCGCGCTGAATGAAAAACTGTTTTTT. Translation gives CASTYRPVALNEKLFF.

The chain links TRBV27 to TRBJ2-6; 7 nucleotides match TRBD1. CDR1 and CDR2 (germline): MNHEY, SMNVEV (reference sequence). CDR3 length: 18 amino acids. The V and J ends lost 4 bases and 0 bases, in that order; junction bases with no gene match: 9. CDR3 nucleotides: TGTGCCAGCAGTTCGCCGGGACAGACCAACTCTGGGGCCAACGTCCTGACTTTC. It translates to CASSSPGQTNSGANVLTF.

This clone turned up a few times. This specimen includes other DNA sequences encoding the same CDR3. The gene calls are TRBV10-2 and TRBJ1-5, with TRBD1 matching 7 bases. Germline loops: CDR1 WSHSY, CDR2 SAAADI. The trim removed 3 bases at V and 1 base at J, leaving 0 bases unmatched. The CDR3 is made up of 14 amino acids. The CDR3 reads CASSDRGSNQPQHF. Here the CDR3 DNA reads TGCGCCAGCAGTGACAGGGGGAGCAATCAGCCCCAGCATTTT.

The chain links TRBV5-4 to TRBJ1-3; 10 nucleotides line up with TRBD1. J lost 10 bases, V lost 4 bases, and 11 bases had no gene match. CDR3 length equals 15 residues. Germline V lookup: CDR1 SGHNT, CDR2 YYREEE (reference sequence). CDR3 loop: CASSTGQGLRGTIYF. The CDR3 region has the DNA TGTGCCAGCAGCACGGGACAGGGGCTTCGAGGGACCATATATTTT.

This clone is medium-sized within its sample. V and J are TRBV10-1 and TRBJ2-1; 9 bases align to TRBD2. This CDR3 has 16 residues. Trimming cost V 7 bases and J 2 bases; bases outside gene matches: 9. CDR1 is WNHNN and CDR2 is SYGVQD in the germline V gene (reference sequence). The CDR3 sequence is CASIDPGLATYNEQFF. CDR3 bases: TGCGCCAGCATCGATCCCGGACTAGCGACCTACAATGAGCAGTTCTTC.

The CDR3 region is CASSKDRGQGQFF. The DNA for the CDR3 is TGTGCCAGCTCAAAGGACAGGGGGCAGGGGCAGTTCTTC. The rearrangement uses TRBV7-9 and TRBJ2-1, with 11 bases fitting TRBD1. CDR3 length equals 13 residues. From germline, CDR1 is SEHNR and CDR2 FQNEAQ (reference sequence). Trimming took 8 bases from V and 12 from J; bases not matched to a gene: 9.

V usage is TRBV27 and J usage is TRBJ2-2; the match to TRBD2 covers 11 bases. Trimming removed 5 bases from V and 2 bases from J; junction bases left unmatched: 7. The CDR3 sequence is 17 residues long. Germline V gives CDR1 MNHEY, CDR2 SMNVEV (reference sequence). The CDR3 loop reads CASSPAGTSGNTGELFF. The CDR3 coding sequence is TGTGCCAGCAGTCCGGCCGGGACTAGCGGAAACACCGGGGAGCTGTTTTTT.

There are a few counts of this clone. This chain connects TRBV7-3 to TRBJ1-1, with TRBD1 identical over 7 bases. Germline loops: CDR1 SGHTA, CDR2 FQGTGA. Losses at the gene ends were 1 base for V and 4 bases for J; bases not matched to a gene: 6. The CDR3 spans 15 residues. The CDR3 region is CASSLKGGEVTEAFF. The CDR3 DNA is TGTGCCAGCAGCTTAAAAGGGGGCGAGGTCACTGAAGCTTTCTTT. The whole variable domain, filled in from reference TRBV7-3 and TRBJ1-1, reads GAGVSQTPSNKVTEKGKYVELRCDPISGHTALYWYRQSLGQGPEFLIYFQGTGAADDSGLPNDRFFAVRPEGSVSTLKIQRTERGDSAVYLCASSLKGGEVTEAFFGQGTRLTVV.

This clone was detected a few times. This rearrangement joins TRBV5-5 to TRBJ2-2; 8 bases are shared with TRBD2. CDR3 length: 15 amino acids. Germline V gene sequence: CDR1 SGHKS, CDR2 YYEKEE (reference sequence). Trimming removed 3 bases from V and 0 bases from J; junction bases left unmatched: 1. The CDR3 DNA follows: TGTGCCAGCAGCTCGGGACTAGCGAACACCGGGGAGCTGTTTTTT. It yields the protein CASSSGLANTGELFF.

This clone appeared a single time. The chain links TRBV7-2 to TRBJ1-1; D is perhaps TRBD1 (5 bases). V lost 2 bases and J lost 4, with 14 bases in between. Germline V gene lookup returns CDR1 SGHTA and CDR2 FQGNSA. The CDR3 runs to 15 residues. The CDR3 DNA reads as TGTGCCAGCAGCTTATTGGTGGGGCTGTTCACTGAAGCTTTCTTT. Its protein product is CASSLLVGLFTEAFF.

This chain connects TRBV6-1 to TRBJ2-3, with 8 bases identical to TRBD2. The CDR3 runs 17 residues. V lost 4 bases, J lost 3 bases, and 12 bases stayed unmatched. Germline V gene lookup returns CDR1 MNHNS and CDR2 SASEGT. The CDR3 DNA reads as TGTGCCAGCAGTGCTCAGGGCAGCGGGAGTGTAACAGATACGCAGTATTTT. Translation: CASSAQGSGSVTDTQYF.

This clone is a singleton in its sample. CDR3 in DNA: TGTGCCAGCAGCTTAGATCTCGACAGGGGGTTCTTC. It is translated as CASSLDLDRGFF. The chain couples TRBV11-2 to TRBJ2-1, with TRBD1 matching 8 bases. J gave up 15 bases and V 0 bases, and 4 bases lay outside the gene matches. Germline loops: CDR1 SGHAT, CDR2 FQNNGV. The CDR3 loop spans 12 amino acids.

The chain carries TRBV3-1 (or the pseudogene TRBV3-2) and TRBJ1-5; D is unresolved. Trimming removed 5 bases from V and 6 bases from J, with 8 bases in between. CDR1 and CDR2 (germline): LGHDT, YNNKEL (reference sequence). CDR3 length equals 12 residues. In DNA, the CDR3 is TGTGCCAGCAGCTACAGCGGTCAGCCCCAGCATTTT. This translates into CASSYSGQPQHF.

This sequence joins TRBV6-5 and TRBJ2-2; D is possibly TRBD2 (6 bases). Trimming shortened V by 7 bases and J by 2 bases, and 11 bases separated the two germline ends. The CDR3 is made up of 14 amino acids. In germline, CDR1 is MNHEY, CDR2 SVGAGI. This CDR3 is CASTGTANTGELFF. For the CDR3, the DNA is TGTGCCAGCACCGGGACTGCCAACACCGGGGAGCTGTTTTTT.

The chain couples TRBV6-2 or TRBV6-3 to TRBJ2-3, with 8 positions matching TRBD2. The germline CDR1 and CDR2 sequences are MNHEY and SVGEGT. The trim removed 7 bases at V and 4 bases at J, leaving 13 bases unmatched. The CDR3 has 16 amino acids. The CDR3 nucleotides are TGTGCCAGCATCCCCAGGGGTAGCGGGAAAGCAGATACGCAGTATTTT. Translation gives CASIPRGSGKADTQYF.

This chain joins TRBV15 and TRBJ1-4, with 8 bases identical to TRBD1. J gave up 7 bases and V 5 bases, and 9 bases lay outside the gene matches. The germline V gene has CDR1 LNHNV and CDR2 YYDKDF (reference sequence). This CDR3 has 15 amino acids. DNA for the CDR3: TGTGCCACCAGCTCTCCCGGGACAGGCTTTGAAAAACTGTTTTTT. This codes for CATSSPGTGFEKLFF.

With regard to this clone: Germline is not matched at one junction end, which may reflect a read error. This rearrangement joins TRBV5-1 to TRBJ2-3, with 13 bases identical to TRBD2. The CDR3 contains 16 residues. Looked up from germline, CDR1 is SGHRS and CDR2 is YFSETQ. In nucleotides, the CDR3 is TGCGTCAGCAGCTTGGGGACTAGCGGGGGCACAGATACGCAGTATTTT. Protein product: CVSSLGTSGGTDTQYF.

The V and J genes are TRBV5-1 and TRBJ2-1; 9 bases line up with TRBD2. V lost 0 bases to trimming and J lost 7 bases; unmatched junction nucleotides: 11. The CDR3 length is 17 residues. Germline CDR1 is SGHRS and CDR2 is YFSETQ. The CDR3 DNA sequence: TGCGCCAGCAGCTTGGAGTTAGCGGGAGCCCAAGGGAATGAGCAGTTCTTC. It is translated as CASSLELAGAQGNEQFF.

J is TRBJ2-1 and V is TRBV1; no DNA check was done on the table's D call, TRBD2. TRBV1 is noted as a pseudogene. The CDR3 consists of 15 residues. The chain's CDR3 is CTSSSSGQLNNEQFF. In nucleotides, the CDR3 is TGCACCAGCAGCTCCAGCGGGCAACTCAACAATGAGCAGTTCTTC.

This chain uses TRBV4-1 with TRBJ2-2; D gene unclear. The CDR3 contains 14 residues. The V end was cut by 4 bases, the J end by 1 base, with 7 bases between. Germline CDR1 MGHRA, CDR2 YSYEKL. CDR3 sequence (DNA): TGCGCCAGCAGCCCCCGCGGGAACACCGGGGAGCTGTTTTTT. Translating gives CASSPRGNTGELFF.

The chain couples TRBV6-5 to TRBJ1-2; TRBD1 matches at 8 bases. Per the germline V gene, CDR1 is MNHEY and CDR2 is SVGAGI. This CDR3 is 13 amino acids long. Unmatched junction bases numbered 6, after V lost 5 bases and J lost 7 bases. The chain's CDR3 is CASSPQGASGYTF. CDR3 nucleotide sequence: TGTGCCAGCAGTCCCCAGGGGGCGAGTGGCTACACCTTC.

This chain links TRBV3-1 (or the pseudogene TRBV3-2) with TRBJ2-3, with 8 nucleotides matching TRBD2. This CDR3 spans 14 amino acids. V lost 7 bases, J lost 4 bases, and 7 bases stayed unmatched. Germline V lookup: CDR1 LGHDT, CDR2 YNNKEL (reference sequence). The CDR3 reads CASTPGLGADTQYF. The DNA of the CDR3 is TGTGCCAGCACACCGGGACTAGGGGCAGATACGCAGTATTTT.

The chain recombines TRBV7-2 with TRBJ1-1; D possibly corresponds to TRBD1 (5 bases). The CDR3 consists of 16 residues. Germline loops: CDR1 SGHTA, CDR2 FQGNSA. V was trimmed by 1 base and J by 2 bases, leaving 14 bases between them. The CDR3 is CASSLGVGAPNTEAFF. As DNA, the CDR3 is TGTGCCAGCAGCTTAGGGGTAGGGGCACCTAACACTGAAGCTTTCTTT.

V gene TRBV5-1 combines with J gene TRBJ1-4; D is unclear. The CDR3 runs 13 residues. Germline assignment: CDR1 SGHRS and CDR2 YFSETQ. V lost 0 bases to trimming and J lost 7 bases, with 7 bases between them. This chain's CDR3 is CASSLGRGEKLFF. For the CDR3, the DNA is TGCGCCAGCAGCTTGGGGCGGGGTGAAAAACTGTTTTTT.

This clone appeared a few times. The gene calls are TRBV28 and TRBJ2-7; a weak D match, TRBD1 (6 bases). The V gene lost 4 bases and the J gene lost 4 bases, with 14 bases spanning the gap. The length of the CDR3 is 14 residues. Per germline, CDR1 MDHEN and CDR2 SYDVKM. This chain's CDR3 is CASSYLWDMYEQYF. The CDR3 DNA sequence: TGTGCCAGCAGTTACCTGTGGGACATGTACGAGCAGTACTTC.

The chain links TRBV7-2 to TRBJ2-7; 8 bases match TRBD1. From germline, CDR1 is SGHTA and CDR2 FQGNSA. Germline trimming cut 0 bases from V and 0 bases from J; bases unmatched to any gene: 10. This CDR3 has 18 amino acids. CDR3 residues: CASSLAPGQGESSYEQYF. The CDR3 DNA sequence: TGTGCCAGCAGCTTAGCGCCTGGACAGGGTGAAAGCTCCTACGAGCAGTACTTC.